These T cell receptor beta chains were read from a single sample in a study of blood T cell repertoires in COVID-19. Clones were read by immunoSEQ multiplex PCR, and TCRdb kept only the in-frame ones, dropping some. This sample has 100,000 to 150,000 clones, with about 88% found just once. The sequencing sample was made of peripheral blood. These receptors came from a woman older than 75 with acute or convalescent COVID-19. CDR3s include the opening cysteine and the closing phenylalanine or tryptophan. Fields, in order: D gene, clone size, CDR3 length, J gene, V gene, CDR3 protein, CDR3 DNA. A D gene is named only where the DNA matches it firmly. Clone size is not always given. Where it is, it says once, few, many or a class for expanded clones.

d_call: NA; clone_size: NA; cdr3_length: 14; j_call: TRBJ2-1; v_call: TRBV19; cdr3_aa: CASRLDSADNEQFF; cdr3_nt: TGTGCCAGTAGATTGGATAGCGCCGACAATGAGCAGTTCTTC
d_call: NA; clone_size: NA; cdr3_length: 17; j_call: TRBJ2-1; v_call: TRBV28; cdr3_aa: CASSSPTAPRRGNEQFF; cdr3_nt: TGTGCCAGCAGCTCACCGACAGCGCCTAGGAGGGGAAATGAGCAGTTCTTC
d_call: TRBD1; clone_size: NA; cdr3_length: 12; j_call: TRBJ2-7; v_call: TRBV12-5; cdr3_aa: CASGIGTGKQYF; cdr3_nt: TGTGCTAGTGGTATCGGGACAGGGAAGCAGTACTTC
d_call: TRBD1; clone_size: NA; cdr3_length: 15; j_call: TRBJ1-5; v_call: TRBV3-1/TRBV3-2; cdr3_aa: CASSFGTGGDQPQHF; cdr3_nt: TGTGCCAGCAGCTTTGGGACAGGGGGCGATCAGCCCCAGCATTTT
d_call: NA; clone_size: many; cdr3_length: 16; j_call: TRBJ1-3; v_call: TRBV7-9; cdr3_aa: CASSKGLMSSGNTIYF; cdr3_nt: TGTGCCAGCAGCAAGGGACTCATGAGCTCTGGAAACACCATATATTTT
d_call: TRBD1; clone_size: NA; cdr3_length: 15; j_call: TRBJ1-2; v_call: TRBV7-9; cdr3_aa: CASLTDRGTILGYTF; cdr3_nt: TGTGCCAGCCTGACCGACAGGGGGACCATATTGGGCTACACCTTC
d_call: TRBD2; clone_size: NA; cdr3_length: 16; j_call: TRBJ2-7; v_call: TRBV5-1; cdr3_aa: CASSSFPGTSGYEQYF; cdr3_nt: TGCGCCAGCAGCTCTTTCCCCGGGACTAGCGGCTACGAGCAGTACTTC
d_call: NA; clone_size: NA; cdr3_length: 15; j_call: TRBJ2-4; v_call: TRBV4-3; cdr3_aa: CASSQDDAGKNIQYF; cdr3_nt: TGCGCCAGCAGCCAAGATGATGCGGGCAAAAACATTCAGTACTTC
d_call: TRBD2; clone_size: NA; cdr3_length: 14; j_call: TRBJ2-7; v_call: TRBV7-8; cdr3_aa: CASSHGRSSYEQYF; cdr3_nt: TGTGCCAGCAGCCACGGGAGGAGCTCCTACGAGCAGTACTTC
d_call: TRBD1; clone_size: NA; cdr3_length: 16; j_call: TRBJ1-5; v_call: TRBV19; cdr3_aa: CASRTTGQGSNQPQHF; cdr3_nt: TGTGCCAGTAGAACCACGGGACAGGGAAGCAATCAGCCCCAGCATTTT
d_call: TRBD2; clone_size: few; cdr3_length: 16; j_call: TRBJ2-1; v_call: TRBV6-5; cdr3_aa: CASSYLAGGPLYEQFF; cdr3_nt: TGTGCCAGCAGTTACCTAGCGGGAGGGCCCCTCTATGAGCAGTTCTTC
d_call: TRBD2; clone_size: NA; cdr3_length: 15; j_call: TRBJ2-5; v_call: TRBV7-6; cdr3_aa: CASSLGTRFQETQYF; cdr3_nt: TGTGCCAGCAGCTTAGGGACTAGATTCCAAGAGACCCAGTACTTC
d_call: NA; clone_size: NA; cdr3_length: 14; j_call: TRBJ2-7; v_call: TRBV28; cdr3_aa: CASRGGSLVYEQYF; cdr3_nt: TGTGCCAGCAGAGGAGGCTCCTTAGTCTACGAGCAGTACTTC
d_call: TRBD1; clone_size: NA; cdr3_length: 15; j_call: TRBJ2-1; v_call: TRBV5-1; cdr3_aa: CASSVAGGSYNEQFF; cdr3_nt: TGCGCCAGCAGCGTAGCAGGGGGTTCCTACAATGAGCAGTTCTTC
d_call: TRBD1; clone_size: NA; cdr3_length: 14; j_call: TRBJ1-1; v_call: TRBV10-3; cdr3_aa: CATQDRERNTEAFF; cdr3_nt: TGTGCCACTCAAGACAGGGAACGTAACACTGAAGCTTTCTTT
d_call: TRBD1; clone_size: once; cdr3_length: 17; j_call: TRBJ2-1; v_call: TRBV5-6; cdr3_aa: CASSQPGQGAAYNEQFF; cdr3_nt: TGTGCCAGCAGCCAACCGGGACAGGGGGCGGCCTACAATGAGCAGTTCTTC
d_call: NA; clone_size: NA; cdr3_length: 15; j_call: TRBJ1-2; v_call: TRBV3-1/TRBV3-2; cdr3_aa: CASSVQGRSNYGYTF; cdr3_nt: TGTGCCAGCAGCGTACAGGGAAGAAGTAACTATGGCTACACCTTC
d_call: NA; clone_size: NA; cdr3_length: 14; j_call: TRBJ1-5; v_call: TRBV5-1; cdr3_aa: CASSFGENNQPQHF; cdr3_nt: TGCGCCAGCAGCTTCGGGGAGAACAATCAGCCCCAGCATTTT